This paragraph reports one TCR beta chain. The antigen is not known. This specimen belongs to a study of T cell responses to AZD1222 COVID-19 vaccine. Study outcomes and limitations: Across spike, vaccine-associated CD4 TCRs were found, dominant at 160-218 and 743-854. Donors, mostly white British, included more females; clonal diversity was possibly underestimated.

The table came from immunoSEQ multiplex PCR; TCRdb's copy has only in-frame clones and leaves some out. The sample holds roughly 170,000 clones, 90% seen once. Source: peripheral blood, taken on day 0 of AZD1222 vaccination. The TCR originated in an adult in good health.

CDR3 bases: TGCGCCAGCAGCCCGAGAGCGGGGGGCCCCTCGGATGAGCAGTTCTTC. Encoded protein: CASSPRAGGPSDEQFF. The V call is TRBV4-3, the J call TRBJ2-1, with 9 bases identical to TRBD2. The CDR3 consists of 16 residues. CDR1 and CDR2 from the germline V gene are LGHNA and YSLEER. V lost 4 bases, J lost 8 bases, and 12 bases stayed unmatched.